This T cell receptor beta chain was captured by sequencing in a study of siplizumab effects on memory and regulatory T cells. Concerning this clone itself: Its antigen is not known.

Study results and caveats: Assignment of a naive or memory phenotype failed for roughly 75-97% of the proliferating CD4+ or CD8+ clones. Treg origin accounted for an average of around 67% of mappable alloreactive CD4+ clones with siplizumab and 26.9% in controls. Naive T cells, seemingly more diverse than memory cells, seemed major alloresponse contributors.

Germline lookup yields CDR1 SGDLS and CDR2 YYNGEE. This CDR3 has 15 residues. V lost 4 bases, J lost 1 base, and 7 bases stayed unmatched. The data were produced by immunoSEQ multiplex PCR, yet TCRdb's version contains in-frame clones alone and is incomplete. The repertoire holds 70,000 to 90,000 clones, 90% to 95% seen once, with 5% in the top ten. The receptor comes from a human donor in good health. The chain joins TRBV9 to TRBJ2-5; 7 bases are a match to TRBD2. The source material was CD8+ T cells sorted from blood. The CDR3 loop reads CASSPGAGIQETQYF. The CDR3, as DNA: TGTGCCAGCAGCCCAGGAGCGGGGATCCAAGAGACCCAGTACTTC.